This T cell receptor (beta chain) emerged from a study of cytotoxic CD8 clonotypes in ibrutinib-treated CLL. Whole-study results and caveats: With treatment, public clonotypes, which were uncommon, either contracted or remained stable.

V gave up 0 bases and J gave up 0 bases, with 13 bases separating them. The germline CDR1 and CDR2 sequences are SGHDT and YYEEEE. CDR3 length equals 17 residues. This table comes from immunoSEQ multiplex PCR, and its TCRdb copy is limited to in-frame clones, with some not included. The top ten hold more than 4.5% of the sample, which has about 68,000 clones, 68% seen once. Comment on this clone: Its antigen remains unidentified.

Sample: PBMCs, taken after 12 months of ibrutinib treatment. The genes are TRBV5-6 and TRBJ1-5; a weak D match, TRBD1 (5 bases). The origin of this receptor is a human donor with chronic lymphocytic leukemia. The CDR3 loop is CASSLAGTEYSNQPQHF. CDR3 DNA sequence: TGTGCCAGCAGCTTGGCCGGGACCGAATATAGCAATCAGCCCCAGCATTTT.